The 23 T cell receptor beta chains presented below share a single source sample, sequenced in a study of Ad26.COV2.S vaccination and SARS-CoV-2 variants. Measured with immunoSEQ multiplex PCR; TCRdb has only the in-frame clones, and not every one. The sample yields around 300,000 clones, 88% seen once. Described treatment: 15 to 20 received Ad26.COV2.S at low or high dose, single or two shots; about 5 received placebo; per-sample allocation not given. The investigators took samples on day 63 after the first vaccine or placebo injection. The specimen was peripheral blood, collected in a trial of Ad26.COV2.S vaccine versus placebo. The receptor set was obtained from a person between 18 and 59 years old who received the Ad26.COV2.S COVID-19 vaccine or a placebo.

Note on this clone: Within the sample, other DNA sequences also encode this same CDR3. The gene calls are TRBV7-3 and TRBJ1-2, with 10 bases fitting TRBD1. CDR1 is SGHTA and CDR2 is FQGTGA in the germline V gene. The CDR3 consists of 14 residues. V lost 0 bases, J lost 7 bases, and 2 bases stayed unmatched. The CDR3 loop is CASSLTGQGSGYTF. The CDR3, as DNA: TGTGCCAGCAGCTTAACGGGACAGGGGAGTGGCTACACCTTC.

This clone came up a few times. CDR3 sequence: CASSTGDITGELFF. The CDR3, as DNA: TGTGCCAGCAGCACAGGGGATATTACCGGGGAGCTGTTTTTT. V usage is TRBV6-2 or TRBV6-3 and J usage is TRBJ2-2; 7 nucleotides agree with TRBD1. Per the germline V gene, CDR1 is MNHEY and CDR2 is SVGEGT. V lost 6 bases and J lost 5; bases outside the gene matches: 6. The length of the CDR3 is 14 residues.

V gene TRBV7-6 combines with J gene TRBJ2-1; D remains unclear. Between the trimmed V and J ends, which lost 5 bases and 6 bases, there was a span of 17 bases. There are 15 residues in the CDR3. Germline CDR1 reads SGHVS; CDR2 reads FNYEAQ. This CDR3 reads CASSGSGLKGNEQFF. The CDR3 DNA reads TGTGCCAGCAGCGGTAGTGGGTTAAAGGGCAATGAGCAGTTCTTC.

The CDR3 region has the DNA TGTGCCAGCAGTACCAGCGGGAGGGTCCCCTACGAGCAGTACTTC. Translation gives CASSTSGRVPYEQYF. The chain links TRBV7-9 to TRBJ2-7; 10 nucleotides align to TRBD2. Per germline, CDR1 SEHNR and CDR2 FQNEAQ (reference sequence). J gave up 2 bases and V 6 bases, and 7 bases lay outside the gene matches. CDR3 length equals 15 residues.

The J gene is TRBJ2-1, the V gene TRBV9, with TRBD2 matching over 11 bases. The germline CDR1 and CDR2 sequences are SGDLS and YYNGEE. Trimming at V came to 2 bases and at J to 10 bases, leaving 14 bases not matched to a gene. The CDR3 covers 17 residues. CDR3 loop: CASSVGPGTSGLYEQFF. DNA for the CDR3: TGTGCCAGCAGCGTTGGCCCCGGGACTAGCGGACTTTACGAGCAGTTCTTC. The full variable domain, with the rest looked up from reference TRBV9 and TRBJ2-1, is DSGVTQTPKHLITATGQRVTLRCSPRSGDLSVYWYQQSLDQGLQFLIQYYNGEERAKGNILERFSAQQFPDLHSELNLSSLELGDSALYFCASSVGPGTSGLYEQFFGPGTRLTVL.

V usage is TRBV12-3 or TRBV12-4 and J usage is TRBJ1-1; no clear D. The length of the CDR3 is 12 residues. Trimming took 5 bases from V and 6 from J, leaving 10 bases between them. Here the CDR3 DNA reads TGTGCCAGCAGTCAAACCGGGTCTGAAGCTTTCTTT. This gives the protein CASSQTGSEAFF.

This clone was recorded once. The chain is built from TRBV4-2 and TRBJ2-7; D possibly corresponds to TRBD2 (5 bases). Germline CDR1 LGHNA, CDR2 YNFKEQ. V lost 6 bases, J lost 1 base, and 10 bases lay in between. The CDR3 is 13 residues long. The DNA for the CDR3 is TGTGCCAGCAGGGCCGGGAAGTCCTACGAGCAGTACTTC. Translating it yields CASRAGKSYEQYF.

The chain has TRBV5-6 and TRBJ1-3; TRBD1 is a possible D gene (6 bases). There are 16 residues in the CDR3. V was trimmed by 3 bases and J by 0 bases, leaving 13 bases between them. CDR1 and CDR2 from the germline V gene are SGHDT and YYEEEE. CDR3 bases: TGTGCCAGCAGCTCTACAGGGACCCTCTCTGGAAACACCATATATTTT. It is translated as CASSSTGTLSGNTIYF.

The V and J genes are TRBV2 and TRBJ1-4; 9 bases fit TRBD1. V trimming: 5 bases; J trimming: 7 bases; junction bases outside the gene matches: 8. The CDR3 covers 15 residues. Germline V gene lookup returns CDR1 SNHLY and CDR2 FYNNEI. CDR3 sequence (DNA): TGTGCCAGCAGTATCGGGGACAGGGACCTTGAAAAACTGTTTTTT. Translating gives CASSIGDRDLEKLFF.

This clone showed up just once. The J gene is TRBJ1-2, the V gene TRBV15; D not resolved. The germline V gene has CDR1 LNHNV and CDR2 YYDKDF (reference sequence). This CDR3 has 14 residues. V was shortened by 0 bases and J by 5 bases, with 10 bases between the two germline ends. The CDR3 DNA reads TGTGCCACCAGCAGAGATATCCTGGAGTATGGCTACACCTTC. This sequence encodes CATSRDILEYGYTF.

The chain employs TRBV5-5 and TRBJ1-2, with D possibly TRBD1 on 5 matching bases. CDR3 length equals 15 residues. Trimming took 0 bases from V and 7 from J, leaving 16 bases between them. The germline V gene encodes CDR1 SGHKS and CDR2 YYEKEE (reference sequence). The CDR3 spells CASSLAGSGSGGYTF. The CDR3 DNA follows: TGTGCCAGCAGCTTGGCCGGTTCAGGGTCGGGTGGCTACACCTTC.

This clone came up once. The rearrangement uses TRBV6-2 or TRBV6-3 and TRBJ1-5, with D hard to call. The CDR3 is 17 residues long. The V gene lost 5 bases and the J gene lost 2 bases, with 19 bases spanning the gap. Germline lookup yields CDR1 MNHEY and CDR2 SVGEGT. This CDR3 reads CASSLLSRETGNQPQHF. As DNA, the CDR3 is TGTGCCAGCAGTCTCCTCTCCCGGGAGACGGGCAATCAGCCCCAGCATTTT.

The rearrangement uses TRBV3-1 (or the pseudogene TRBV3-2) and TRBJ1-5; TRBD1 might be the D (5 bases). The V gene lost 3 bases and the J gene lost 3 bases, with 12 bases spanning the gap. The CDR3 totals 15 residues. Germline lookup yields CDR1 LGHDT and CDR2 YNNKEL (reference sequence). As DNA, the CDR3 is TGTGCCAGCAGCCAGGGACTCGGGGTCAATCAGCCCCAGCATTTT. Translating gives CASSQGLGVNQPQHF.

V is TRBV28 and J is TRBJ2-5, with 7 bases matching TRBD1. The CDR3 loop spans 14 amino acids. J was trimmed by 2 bases and V by 6 bases; bases with no gene match: 6. The germline V gene has CDR1 MDHEN and CDR2 SYDVKM. The CDR3, as DNA: TGTGCCAGCAGGTCAGGGGGTTGGCAAGAGACCCAGTACTTC. Translating it yields CASRSGGWQETQYF.

V usage is TRBV10-3 and J usage is TRBJ2-2; 9 bases map to TRBD1. After removal of 5 bases from V and 4 bases from J, the junction contained 5 bases not matched to a gene. The CDR3 sequence is 15 residues long. Germline values: CDR1 ENHRY, CDR2 SYGVKD. Written as DNA, the CDR3 is TGTGCCATCAGTCTCGGGACAGGGTCCACCGGGGAGCTGTTTTTT. This gives the protein CAISLGTGSTGELFF.

The chain recombines TRBV11-3 with TRBJ2-1, with D uncertain. The CDR3 has 13 residues. The V end was cut by 3 bases, the J end by 7 bases, with 10 bases between. In germline, CDR1 is SGHNT, CDR2 YENEEA. The CDR3 reads CASSFEQKNEQFF. The CDR3 nucleotides read TGTGCCAGCAGCTTCGAACAGAAGAATGAGCAGTTCTTC.

J is TRBJ1-1 and V is TRBV30; no firm D call. Per the germline V gene, CDR1 is GTSNPN and CDR2 is SVGIG (reference sequence). V was pared by 0 bases and J by 1 base, with 3 bases between. This CDR3 is 12 amino acids long. DNA of the CDR3: TGTGCCTGGAGTGTACCGAACACTGAAGCTTTCTTT. Its translation: CAWSVPNTEAFF.

The V gene is TRBV19, the J gene TRBJ1-1; 7 nucleotides agree with TRBD1. The V and J ends lost 7 bases and 5 bases, in that order; junction bases with no gene match: 10. The germline V gene encodes CDR1 LNHDA and CDR2 SQIVND (reference sequence). The CDR3 covers 14 residues. The CDR3 DNA reads as TGTGCCAGTAACCTGATACAGGGGCTTACTGAAGCTTTCTTT. This translates into CASNLIQGLTEAFF. Supplemented by reference TRBV19 and TRBJ1-1, the full variable domain reads DGGITQSPKYLFRKEGQNVTLSCEQNLNHDAMYWYRQDPGQGLRLIYYSQIVNDFQKGDIAEGYSVSREKKESFPLTVTSAQKNPTAFYLCASNLIQGLTEAFFGQGTRLTVV.

The chain uses TRBV6-5 and TRBJ1-6, with a possible D match to TRBD1 (6 bases). The CDR3 covers 12 residues. The V end was cut by 5 bases, the J end by 14 bases, with 13 bases between. Germline V gene data show CDR1 as MNHEY and CDR2 as SVGAGI. The CDR3 sequence is CASSLARGALHF. Here the CDR3 DNA reads TGTGCCAGCAGTCTAGCTAGGGGGGCCCTCCACTTT.

This chain links TRBV2 with TRBJ2-7; either TRBD1 or TRBD2 may fit D (5 bases each). V was cut by 3 bases and J by 5 bases, with 14 bases left in between. Germline V gene sequence: CDR1 SNHLY, CDR2 FYNNEI. This CDR3 has 14 amino acids. This CDR3 reads CASSDLGVENEQYF. CDR3 nucleotide sequence: TGTGCCAGCAGTGATTTGGGGGTAGAGAACGAGCAGTACTTC.

The CDR3 bases are TGTGCCAGCAGTTACCCCGGCCCCTCAACTAATGAAAAACTGTTTTTT. This encodes CASSYPGPSTNEKLFF. The chain couples TRBV6-2 or TRBV6-3 to TRBJ1-4; no clear D gene. The CDR3 is 16 amino acids. Per germline, CDR1 MNHEY and CDR2 SVGEGT. V was cut by 2 bases and J by 0 bases, with 10 bases left in between.

CDR3 DNA: TGCGCCAGCAGCCAAGAGGGCAGGAATGAAAAACTGTTTTTT. Its protein is CASSQEGRNEKLFF. The gene calls are TRBV4-1 and TRBJ1-4; D remains ambiguous. Looked up from germline, CDR1 is MGHRA and CDR2 is YSYEKL. V dropped 0 bases and J dropped 5 bases, with 7 bases sitting between them. The CDR3 is made up of 14 amino acids.

In DNA form, the CDR3 reads TGCAGTGCTAGTCCGGCGACAACAACTAATGAAAAACTGTTTTTT. Translated, it gives CSASPATTTNEKLFF. The chain links TRBV20-1 to TRBJ1-4; the D is unclear. V lost 3 bases and J lost 0, with 11 bases in between. The CDR3 runs 15 residues. Germline CDR1 is DFQATT and CDR2 is SNEGSKA (reference sequence).